These 24 T cell receptor beta chains were sequenced from one sample in a study of T cell changes during pregnancy in multiple sclerosis. Profiled with immunoSEQ multiplex PCR; TCRdb holds only in-frame clones, not every one. The sample lists some 57,000 clones, 91% occurring once. The sequencing here drew on CD4+ T cells from peripheral blood mononuclear cells, taken in the first trimester of pregnancy. These receptors were collected from a female donor with multiple sclerosis, enrolled in a pregnancy study.

This chain links TRBV5-1 with TRBJ1-2; D is perhaps TRBD1 (5 bases). Germline CDR1 and CDR2: SGHRS and YFSETQ. The CDR3 extends over 14 amino acids. V lost 3 bases, J lost 0 bases, and 9 bases lay in between. The CDR3 here is CASSSDTSNYGYTF. Here the CDR3 DNA reads TGCGCCAGCAGCTCGGACACATCTAACTATGGCTACACCTTC.

This clone was counted a single time. The chain carries TRBV7-2 and TRBJ1-2, with 9 bases identical to TRBD1. Germline assignment: CDR1 SGHTA and CDR2 FQGNSA. Unmatched junction bases numbered 1, after V lost 3 bases and J lost 2 bases. There are 14 residues in the CDR3. CDR3 coding DNA: TGTGCCAGCAGCTTCGGACAGGGGAACTATGGCTACACCTTC. Translated: CASSFGQGNYGYTF.

This chain connects TRBV28 to TRBJ2-3, with TRBD1 matching 8 bases. Germline V gene data show CDR1 as MDHEN and CDR2 as SYDVKM. This CDR3 region has 15 residues. V trimming: 5 bases; J trimming: 0 bases; junction bases outside the gene matches: 4. The chain's CDR3 is CASSTGGASTDTQYF. CDR3 sequence (DNA): TGTGCCAGCAGTACAGGGGGTGCGAGCACAGATACGCAGTATTTT.

This clone has a handful of counts. J is TRBJ1-2 and V is TRBV5-6; 7 bases are a match to TRBD1. V lost 3 bases, J lost 8 bases, and 7 bases stayed unmatched. The CDR3 totals 13 residues. In germline, CDR1 is SGHDT, CDR2 YYEEEE. DNA for the CDR3: TGTGCCAGCAGCTCGCCCGACAGGGAAGGCTACACCTTC. Protein product: CASSSPDREGYTF.

The chain has TRBV5-1 and TRBJ1-4, with 9 positions matching TRBD1. This CDR3 is built from 15 residues. Germline V gene sequence: CDR1 SGHRS, CDR2 YFSETQ. The junction had 7 bases not matched to a gene; V was cut back by 2 bases and J by 8 bases. The CDR3 nucleotides are TGCGCCAGCAGCTTAAAGGGACAGGGAGGAGAAAAACTGTTTTTT. This encodes CASSLKGQGGEKLFF.

A few counts support this clone. The rearrangement uses TRBV7-3 and TRBJ2-3, with a weak D call TRBD2 (5 bases). Trimming removed 5 bases at V and 10 bases at J, with 16 bases between. Germline CDR1 and CDR2: SGHTA and FQGTGA. CDR3 length: 13 residues. CDR3 DNA: TGTGCCAGCAGCATAAGTCGGGGTGCGCCGCAGTATTTT. This codes for CASSISRGAPQYF.

With respect to this clone: At one end, the junction sequence differs from germline, possibly due to a read error. This sequence joins TRBV18 and TRBJ1-6, with 8 bases aligning to TRBD1. The CDR3 is 18 amino acids. From germline, CDR1 is KGHSH and CDR2 LQKENI. The CDR3 protein is CASSPSGTGRGTNPPLHF. CDR3 nucleotide sequence: TGTGCCAGCTCACCATCCGGGACAGGTAGAGGAACTAATCCACCCCTCCACTTT.

The chain joins TRBV11-1 to TRBJ1-6; perhaps TRBD1 as D (5 bases). CDR1 SGHAT and CDR2 FQDESV come from the germline V gene (reference sequence). The CDR3 is 15 amino acids. V was trimmed by 2 bases and J by 10 bases, leaving 15 bases between them. CDR3 DNA sequence: TGTGCCAGCAGCTTATTCGCGGGGGAAGGGTCACCCCTCCACTTT. Amino acids: CASSLFAGEGSPLHF.

This clone showed up just a few times. CDR3 in DNA: TGTGCCAGCAGCCAAGGGGGACTAGCGGGTAGCACAGATACGCAGTATTTT. Protein product: CASSQGGLAGSTDTQYF. This rearrangement joins TRBV7-3 to TRBJ2-3, with TRBD2 identical over 12 bases. Germline CDR1 SGHTA, CDR2 FQGTGA. V gave up 5 bases and J gave up 0 bases; unmatched junction bases: 6. CDR3 size: 17 residues. The entire variable domain, with the rest obtained from reference TRBV7-3 and TRBJ2-3, is as follows: GAGVSQTPSNKVTEKGKYVELRCDPISGHTALYWYRQSLGQGPEFLIYFQGTGAADDSGLPNDRFFAVRPEGSVSTLKIQRTERGDSAVYLCASSQGGLAGSTDTQYFGPGTRLTVL.

The CDR3 DNA is TGTGCCAGCAGCGTCCAGACAGATACGCAGTATTTT. This encodes CASSVQTDTQYF. This chain joins TRBV9 and TRBJ2-3; D ambiguous. V was clipped by 2 bases and J by 3 bases, with 4 bases between them. Looked up from germline, CDR1 is SGDLS and CDR2 is YYNGEE. This CDR3 is built from 12 residues.

The V gene is TRBV7-9, the J gene TRBJ1-5; 7 nucleotides agree with TRBD1. The V and J ends lost 1 base and 1 base, in that order; junction bases with no gene match: 4. Germline CDR1 is SEHNR and CDR2 is FQNEAQ (reference sequence). The CDR3 covers 16 residues. The CDR3 loop is CASSLVGQKSNQPQHF. The CDR3 DNA reads TGTGCCAGCAGCTTAGTGGGACAGAAAAGCAATCAGCCCCAGCATTTT.

The chain carries TRBV7-9 and TRBJ1-5, with D unresolved. The V end was cut by 3 bases, the J end by 2 bases, with 8 bases between. This CDR3 has 14 amino acids. CDR1 is SEHNR, CDR2 FQNEAQ, per germline (reference sequence). The CDR3, as DNA: TGTGCCAGCAGCTTGGCCGGGGGCAATCAGCCCCAGCATTTT. Residues: CASSLAGGNQPQHF.

V and J are TRBV6-5 and TRBJ1-2, with no clear D. The CDR3 is made up of 13 amino acids. V lost 6 bases to trimming and J lost 5 bases, with 13 bases between them. Germline V lookup: CDR1 MNHEY, CDR2 SVGAGI. The CDR3 protein is CASRPGLSYGYTF. The CDR3 DNA reads as TGTGCCAGCAGGCCTGGCCTCAGTTATGGCTACACCTTC.

The chain uses TRBV12-5 and TRBJ1-1; 7 bases are shared with TRBD1. The CDR3 is 14 residues long. Germline V gives CDR1 LGHNT, CDR2 FRNRAP. Germline trimming cut 6 bases from V and 4 bases from J; bases unmatched to any gene: 8. CDR3 in amino acids: CASGPEPGGTEAFF. The CDR3, as DNA: TGTGCTAGTGGCCCAGAACCAGGGGGCACTGAAGCTTTCTTT.

The CDR3 region is CATRKVRGAVPEAFF. Here the CDR3 DNA reads TGTGCCACCAGGAAAGTCAGGGGGGCCGTACCTGAAGCTTTCTTT. The chain employs TRBV15 and TRBJ1-1; TRBD1 matches 7 bases. The CDR3 extends over 15 amino acids. V lost 6 bases to trimming and J lost 6 bases; unmatched junction nucleotides: 13. From germline, CDR1 is LNHNV and CDR2 YYDKDF (reference sequence).

V is TRBV18 and J is TRBJ1-2; 11 bases map to TRBD1. CDR3 length: 14 amino acids. Trimming cost V 3 bases and J 4 bases; bases outside gene matches: 1. The germline V gene encodes CDR1 KGHSH and CDR2 LQKENI. The CDR3 DNA reads as TGTGCCAGCTCACCCGGGACAGGGGGCTATGGCTACACCTTC. This gives the protein CASSPGTGGYGYTF.

This clone turned up a few times. The rearrangement joins TRBV10-3 to TRBJ1-1; possibly TRBD1 for D (6 bases). CDR1 and CDR2 (germline): ENHRY, SYGVKD. V lost 4 bases to trimming and J lost 0 bases, with 12 bases between them. This CDR3 contains 15 residues. In nucleotides, the CDR3 is TGTGCCATCAGTGGTGACAGGACATTGAACACTGAAGCTTTCTTT. Protein: CAISGDRTLNTEAFF.

The rearrangement joins TRBV7-2 to TRBJ1-1; a possible D gene is TRBD1 (5 bases). V was pared by 6 bases and J by 1 base, with 12 bases between. CDR1 and CDR2 from the germline V gene are SGHTA and FQGNSA. The length of the CDR3 is 14 residues. CDR3 coding DNA: TGTGCCAGCAGGCCAGGGTTGGCGAACACTGAAGCTTTCTTT. This gives the protein CASRPGLANTEAFF.

Written as DNA, the CDR3 is TGCAGCGTTGAAGGGGAGACAGGGCCGGGGGAGCAGTACTTC. This codes for CSVEGETGPGEQYF. J is TRBJ2-5 and V is TRBV29-1, with D tentatively TRBD1 (7 bases). CDR1 SQVTM and CDR2 ANQGSEA come from the germline V gene. The CDR3 loop spans 14 amino acids. Trimming took off 1 base at V and 11 bases at J, with 20 bases between the two ends.

The chain joins TRBV6-4 to TRBJ2-3; D gene uncertain. Germline-derived CDR1 and CDR2 are MRHNA and SNTAGT. V was shortened by 3 bases and J by 2 bases, with 21 bases between the two germline ends. The CDR3 loop spans 18 amino acids. CDR3 sequence reads: CASSESSGARFPTDTQYF. The DNA of the CDR3 is TGTGCCAGCAGTGAATCCTCGGGTGCGCGTTTTCCCACAGATACGCAGTATTTT.

This chain connects TRBV9 to TRBJ1-3; 7 nucleotides agree with TRBD1. The CDR3 is 18 amino acids. The V gene end was trimmed by 4 bases and the J gene end by 1 base; junction bases not matched to a gene: 14. Germline CDR1 is SGDLS and CDR2 is YYNGEE. The CDR3 here is CASSPSAGGLVSGNTIYF. The CDR3, as DNA: TGTGCCAGCAGCCCTTCCGCAGGGGGGCTAGTTTCTGGAAACACCATATATTTT.

The chain combines TRBV15 with TRBJ1-3; D is ambiguous. Germline-derived CDR1 and CDR2 are LNHNV and YYDKDF (reference sequence). The length of the CDR3 is 15 residues. Trimming cost V 1 base and J 1 base, with 8 bases left between them. The CDR3 reads CATSRVGRSGNTIYF. The CDR3 DNA follows: TGTGCCACCAGCAGAGTCGGTCGATCTGGAAACACCATATATTTT.

The chain is built from TRBV6-6 and TRBJ1-3; maybe TRBD1 (6 bases). Germline V gene sequence: CDR1 MNHNY, CDR2 SVGAGI (reference sequence). Between the trimmed V and J ends, which lost 0 bases and 2 bases, there was a span of 8 bases. The CDR3 is 15 amino acids. DNA for the CDR3: TGTGCCAGCAGTTACTCGGCAGGGGCTGGAAACACCATATATTTT. It translates to CASSYSAGAGNTIYF.

Only one count was recorded for this clone. The CDR3 loop is CASSTTRTGGANYGYTF. The CDR3 nucleotides read TGTGCCAGCAGCACAACCAGGACAGGGGGCGCTAACTATGGCTACACCTTC. This chain joins TRBV7-8 and TRBJ1-2, with 11 bases fitting TRBD1. V shed 5 bases and J 0 bases; nucleotides not matched to a gene: 8. The germline V gene encodes CDR1 SGHVS and CDR2 FQNEAQ. The CDR3 length is 17 residues.